This TCR beta chain was retrieved from a study of PD-1 blockade in classical Hodgkin lymphoma. Study results and limitations: Diminished baseline TCR diversity has been reported in newly diagnosed patients relative to healthy donors. By C4D1, CD4+ diversity increased significantly, especially in complete responders. Newly diagnosed patients had diversity similar to the baseline diversity of complete responders.

Some clones are missing from TCRdb's copy, which holds only in-frame ones; the method was immunoSEQ multiplex PCR. The sample consists of roughly 47,000 clones, over 70% of them appearing once. Every one of the patients relapsed after autologous stem cell transplantation (brentuximab vedotin exposure was variable). Complete response, partial response or progressive disease were the best responses. Germline lookup yields CDR1 MNHEY and CDR2 SVGAGI. Deletions cut 0 bases from V and 0 bases from J, with 12 bases between. CDR3 size: 16 residues. Regarding this clone: What it binds is not known.

The chain employs TRBV6-5 and TRBJ2-7; no definite D call. The sequence was collected from a human donor with classical Hodgkin lymphoma. Material: peripheral blood mononuclear cells (PBMCs), obtained before the second cycle of nivolumab. CDR3 bases: TGTGCCAGCAGTTACTCCCCGGAAGAAAGCTCCTACGAGCAGTACTTC. As protein: CASSYSPEESSYEQYF.